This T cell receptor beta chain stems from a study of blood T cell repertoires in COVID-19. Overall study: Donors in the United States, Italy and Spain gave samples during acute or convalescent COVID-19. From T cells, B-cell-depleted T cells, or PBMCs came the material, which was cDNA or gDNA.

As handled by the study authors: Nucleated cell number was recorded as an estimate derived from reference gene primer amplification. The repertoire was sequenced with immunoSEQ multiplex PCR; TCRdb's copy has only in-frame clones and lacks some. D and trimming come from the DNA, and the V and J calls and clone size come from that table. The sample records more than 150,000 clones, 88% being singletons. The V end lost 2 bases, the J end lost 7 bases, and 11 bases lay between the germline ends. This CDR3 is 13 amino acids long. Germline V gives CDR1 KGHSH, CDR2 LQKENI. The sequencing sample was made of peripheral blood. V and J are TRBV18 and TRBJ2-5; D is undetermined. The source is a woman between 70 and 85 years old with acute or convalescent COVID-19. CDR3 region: CASSPSTVGTQYF. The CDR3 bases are TGTGCCAGCTCACCAAGCACAGTGGGGACCCAGTACTTC.